The clone carrying this T cell receptor (beta chain) was seen repeatedly, ten times or more. The data stem from a study of T cell repertoires in cytomegalovirus infection. Study-level background: An indication of both CMV infection and matching HLA type came from public TCR beta signatures.

Germline V gene lookup returns CDR1 DFQATT and CDR2 SNEGSKA (reference sequence). Trimming left V 6 bases short and J 0 bases short, with 12 bases between. This CDR3 contains 14 residues. MiXCR was run by TCRdb on the reads, yielding one entry per CDR3 protein. The sample has 250,000 to 300,000 distinct CDR3 sequences, over 20% seen once; the top ten hold around 13%. The chain has TRBV20-1 and TRBJ2-1; D not resolved. Sequenced input: PBMCs. This clonotype was obtained from a human donor in good health (CMV status not recorded). Some clones in this sample may be carry-over from other donors' samples. CDR3 region: CSALSQSSYNEQFF. CDR3 DNA sequence: TGCAGTGCCCTGTCTCAGAGCTCCTACAATGAGCAGTTCTTC.